This T cell receptor (beta chain) derives from a study of post-analysis software for immune sequencing data. Study-wide points: Five TRBV segments, TRBV5-6, TRBV5-1 and TRBV20-1 among them, were found more frequent in patients than controls. Multiple sclerosis patients showed significantly lower normalized Chao1 diversity than controls did.

In regard to this clonotype: Its matching antigen is unknown.

Germline V gene data show CDR1 as MNHEY and CDR2 as SVGAGI. Deletions cut 2 bases from V and 3 bases from J, with 11 bases between. The CDR3 totals 15 residues. Incorporated into the TCR beta cDNA libraries were unique molecular identifiers, which served to reduce PCR and sequencing biases. A single record per CDR3 protein comes from TCRdb applying MiXCR to the PCR reads. Among about 400,000 distinct CDR3 sequences, approximately 33% were seen once, and the ten largest hold 13%. The chain joins TRBV6-5 to TRBJ2-1, with a weak D call TRBD1 (5 bases). The sequence was collected from a girl between 5 and 17 years old with multiple sclerosis. What was sequenced was blood. CDR3: CASSYIQGNYNEQFF. The CDR3 nucleotides read TGTGCCAGCAGTTACATTCAGGGCAACTACAATGAGCAGTTCTTC.